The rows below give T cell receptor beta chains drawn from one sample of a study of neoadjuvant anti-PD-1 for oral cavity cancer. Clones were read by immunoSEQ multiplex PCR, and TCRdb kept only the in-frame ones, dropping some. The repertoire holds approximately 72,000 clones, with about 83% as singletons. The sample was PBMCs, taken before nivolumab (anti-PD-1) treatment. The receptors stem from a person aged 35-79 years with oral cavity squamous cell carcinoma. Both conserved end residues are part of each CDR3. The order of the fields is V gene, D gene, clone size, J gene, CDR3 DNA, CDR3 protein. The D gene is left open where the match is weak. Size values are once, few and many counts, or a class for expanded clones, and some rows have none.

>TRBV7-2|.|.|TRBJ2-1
TGTGCCAGCAGCTTCGGCAAGTACAATGAGCAGTTCTTC
CASSFGKYNEQFF
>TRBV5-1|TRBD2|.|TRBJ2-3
TGCGCCAGCAACGGGGCGGGAGGAACAGATACGCAGTATTTT
CASNGAGGTDTQYF
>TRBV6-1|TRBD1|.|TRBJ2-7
TGTGCCAGCAGTGAGACCGGGACAGGGGAGAACTTC
CASSETGTGENF
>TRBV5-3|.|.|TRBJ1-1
TGTGCCAGAAGCCTCGGACGGGTAGCTTTCTTT
CARSLGRVAFF
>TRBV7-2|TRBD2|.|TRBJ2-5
TGTGCCACCCAGGGACTAGCGGGAGGCGCAGAGACCCAGTACTTC
CATQGLAGGAETQYF
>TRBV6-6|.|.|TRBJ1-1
TGTGCCAGCAGCCCCGGGACAATCGCTGAAGCTTTCTTT
CASSPGTIAEAFF
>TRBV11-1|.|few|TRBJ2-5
TGTGCCAGCAGCTCCACATTGGAGATCGGAGAGACCCAGTACTTC
CASSSTLEIGETQYF
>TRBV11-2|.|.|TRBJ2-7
TGTGCCAGCAGCCCGATCGGATCCTACGAGCAGTACTTC
CASSPIGSYEQYF
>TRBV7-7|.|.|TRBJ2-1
TGTGCCAGCAGCTTAGATCCAGCGGGTTACAATGAGCAGTTCTTC
CASSLDPAGYNEQFF
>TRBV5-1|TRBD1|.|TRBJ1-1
TGCGCCAGCAGCTCGGTCGCCAGGGGGCGAGCTGAAGCTTTCTTT
CASSSVARGRAEAFF
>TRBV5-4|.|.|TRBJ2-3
TGTGCCAGCAGCCCGAGGTCCGGGGGGCGGGGCACAGATACGCAGTATTTT
CASSPRSGGRGTDTQYF
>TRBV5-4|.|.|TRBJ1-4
TGTGCCAGCAGCTTGGACTCCTTTCCCGGGAGGGGTAATGAAAAACTGTTTTTT
CASSLDSFPGRGNEKLFF
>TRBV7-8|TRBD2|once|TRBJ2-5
TGTGCCAGCAGCCCATCGAGACTAGCGGGAGCGGGGAAAGAGACCCAGTACTTC
CASSPSRLAGAGKETQYF
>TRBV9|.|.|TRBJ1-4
TGTGCCAGCAGCCCACCAACTAATGAAAAACTGTTTTTT
CASSPPTNEKLFF
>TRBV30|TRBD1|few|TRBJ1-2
TGTGCCTGGAGTGAGGGACAGACCTATGGCTACACCTTC
CAWSEGQTYGYTF
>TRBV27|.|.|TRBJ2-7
TGTGCCAGCAGTTTATCGTTGGCCGTTTCCTACGAGCAGTACTTC
CASSLSLAVSYEQYF
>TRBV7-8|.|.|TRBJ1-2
TGTGCCAGCAGCTTAGAGGGCAACATATATGGCTACACCTTC
CASSLEGNIYGYTF
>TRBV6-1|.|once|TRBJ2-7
TGTGCCAGCACCGACAGCTCCTACGAGCAGTACTTC
CASTDSSYEQYF
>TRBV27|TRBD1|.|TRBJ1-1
TGTGCCAGCAGTTCAGCCTCAGGGGGCTGGACTGAAGCTTTCTTT
CASSSASGGWTEAFF
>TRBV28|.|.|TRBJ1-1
TGTGCCAGCAATCGGGGAACTGAAGCTTTCTTT
CASNRGTEAFF
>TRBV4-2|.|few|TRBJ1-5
TGTGCCAGCAGCCAAGATTCGAACGAAAGGCAGCCCCAGCATTTT
CASSQDSNERQPQHF
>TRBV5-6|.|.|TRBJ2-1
TGTGCCAGCAGCCGAGGCGGCAATGAGCAGTTCTTC
CASSRGGNEQFF